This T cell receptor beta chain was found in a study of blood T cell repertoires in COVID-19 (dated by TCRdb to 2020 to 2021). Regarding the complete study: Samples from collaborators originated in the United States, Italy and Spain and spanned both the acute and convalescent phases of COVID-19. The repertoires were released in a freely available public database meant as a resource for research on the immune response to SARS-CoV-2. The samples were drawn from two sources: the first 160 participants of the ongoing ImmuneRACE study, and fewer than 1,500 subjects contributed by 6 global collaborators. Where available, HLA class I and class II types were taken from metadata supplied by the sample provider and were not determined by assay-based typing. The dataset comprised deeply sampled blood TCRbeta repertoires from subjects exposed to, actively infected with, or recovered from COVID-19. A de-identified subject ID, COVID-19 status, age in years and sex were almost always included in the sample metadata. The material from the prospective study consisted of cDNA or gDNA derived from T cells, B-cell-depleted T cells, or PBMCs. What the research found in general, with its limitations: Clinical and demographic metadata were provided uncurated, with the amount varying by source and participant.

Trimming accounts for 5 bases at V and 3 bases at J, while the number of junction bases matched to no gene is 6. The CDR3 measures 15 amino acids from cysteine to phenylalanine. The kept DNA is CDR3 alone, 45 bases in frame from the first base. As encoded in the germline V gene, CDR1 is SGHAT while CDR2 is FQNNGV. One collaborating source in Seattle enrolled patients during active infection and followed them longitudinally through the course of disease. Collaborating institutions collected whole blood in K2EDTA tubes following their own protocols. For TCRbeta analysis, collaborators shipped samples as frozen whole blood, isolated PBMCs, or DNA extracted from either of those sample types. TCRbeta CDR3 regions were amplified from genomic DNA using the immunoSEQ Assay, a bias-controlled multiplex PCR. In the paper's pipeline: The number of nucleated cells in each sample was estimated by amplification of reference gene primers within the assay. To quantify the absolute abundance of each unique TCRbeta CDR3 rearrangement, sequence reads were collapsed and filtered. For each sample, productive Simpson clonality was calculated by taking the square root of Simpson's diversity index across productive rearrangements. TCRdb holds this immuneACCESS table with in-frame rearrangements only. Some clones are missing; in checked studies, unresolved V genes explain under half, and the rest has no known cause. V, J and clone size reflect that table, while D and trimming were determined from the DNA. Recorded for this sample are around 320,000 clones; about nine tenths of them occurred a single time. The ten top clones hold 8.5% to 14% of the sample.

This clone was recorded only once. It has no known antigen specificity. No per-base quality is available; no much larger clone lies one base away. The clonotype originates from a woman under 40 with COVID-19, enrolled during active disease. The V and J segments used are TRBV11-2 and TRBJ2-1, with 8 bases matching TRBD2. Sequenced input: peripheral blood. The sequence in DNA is TGTGCCAGCAGCAAAGAGCGGGGGAGCTACAATGAGCAGTTCTTC. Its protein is CASSKERGSYNEQFF.